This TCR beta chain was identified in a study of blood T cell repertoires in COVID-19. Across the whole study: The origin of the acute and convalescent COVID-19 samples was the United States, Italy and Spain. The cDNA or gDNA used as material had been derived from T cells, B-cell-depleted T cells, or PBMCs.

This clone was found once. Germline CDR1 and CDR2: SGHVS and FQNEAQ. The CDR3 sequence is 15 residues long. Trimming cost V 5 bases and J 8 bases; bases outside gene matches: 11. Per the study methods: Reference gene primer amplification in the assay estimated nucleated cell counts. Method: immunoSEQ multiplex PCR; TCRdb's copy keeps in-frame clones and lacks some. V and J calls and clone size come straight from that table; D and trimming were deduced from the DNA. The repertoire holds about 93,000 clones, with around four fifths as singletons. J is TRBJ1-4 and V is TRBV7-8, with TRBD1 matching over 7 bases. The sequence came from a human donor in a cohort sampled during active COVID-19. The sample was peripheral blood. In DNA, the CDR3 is TGTGCCAGCAGCAAGATGACAGGGCAGGGCGAAAAACTGTTTTTT. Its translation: CASSKMTGQGEKLFF. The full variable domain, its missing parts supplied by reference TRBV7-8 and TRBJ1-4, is GAGVSQSPRYKVAKRGQDVALRCDPISGHVSLFWYQQALGQGPEFLTYFQNEAQLDKSGLPSDRFFAERPEGSVSTLKIQRTQQEDSAVYLCASSKMTGQGEKLFFGSGTQLSVL.